This T cell receptor (beta chain) was found in a study of control samples from healthy donors and cancer patients. Here immunoSEQ multiplex PCR was the method, and the copy in TCRdb shows in-frame clones only, minus some. The top ten clones hold just over 1% of a sample with about 160,000 clones, approximately 96% of them seen once. Germline values: CDR1 SGHDN, CDR2 FVKESK. The CDR3 extends over 15 amino acids. V dropped 0 bases and J dropped 1 base, with 9 bases sitting between them. The sequence came from a woman in her twenties or thirties in good health. The V gene is TRBV14, the J gene TRBJ1-2; D is ambiguous. Material for sequencing was blood. In DNA, the CDR3 is TGTGCCAGCAGCCAAGATTGGAAGGGTAACTATGGCTACACCTTC. Encoded protein: CASSQDWKGNYGYTF.